This T cell receptor beta chain was captured in a study of graft-versus-host responses after intestinal transplantation. On the study more broadly: The recipients all started with anti-thymocyte globulin induction and then took tacrolimus and steroids for roughly three years.

The study's findings and limits: GvH clones detected in recipient marrow included some appearing first in ileum or blood.

This clone was detected only once. Its cognate antigen is unknown. The CDR3 is 14 amino acids. V was pared by 1 base and J by 6 bases, with 9 bases between. Germline assignment: CDR1 MNHEY and CDR2 SVGAGI. Sequencing was performed with immunoSEQ multiplex PCR; in TCRdb, only in-frame clones are kept and a portion is missing. This table has about 110,000 clones, roughly nine tenths appearing once. The gene calls are TRBV6-5 and TRBJ2-2, with no clear D. The receptor comes from a human donor who was the organ donor for an intestinal transplant. The sequenced sample was unstimulated CD4+ T cells sorted from spleen or lymph node cells, obtained before transplant. CDR3 region: CASSYLVRAGELFF. CDR3 bases: TGTGCCAGCAGTTACTTAGTCCGTGCCGGGGAGCTGTTTTTT.